Sequencing of this T cell receptor beta chain was carried out in a study of cytomegalovirus exposure and HLA in healthy donors. Between the trimmed V and J ends, which lost 8 bases and 2 bases, there was a span of 18 bases. Looked up from germline, CDR1 is MNHEY and CDR2 is SVGAGI. This CDR3 region has 15 residues. Study-level results: When analyzed later, the rates of TCR association showed variation by HLA locus, with DRB1 the most and HLA-C the fewest. Several top significant clusters appeared, in a later analysis, to be linked to common viral pathogens. There were reportedly fewer N-insertions in an Asian-associated ancestry cluster than the roughly 700-donor mean, in a later analysis. Immune exposure data for these donors was limited to CMV serostatus.

With respect to this clone: Its specificity is not known.

Primers included in the PCR were 60 Vbeta and 13 Jbeta primers. Assay: immunoSEQ multiplex PCR; the TCRdb copy retains only in-frame clones and omits some. The sample holds under 110,000 clones, approximately 80% seen once. Sequenced sample: PBMCs. This receptor was identified in a man aged 55 to 70 in good health and CMV-seronegative. This rearrangement joins TRBV6-5 to TRBJ1-2, with D possibly being TRBD1 (6 bases). CDR3 sequence: CASAAVGGPNYGYTF. The DNA for the CDR3 is TGTGCCAGCGCAGCTGTGGGGGGGCCAAACTATGGCTACACCTTC.